Presented here are 21 T cell receptor beta chains from one specimen sequenced in a study of T cells after yellow fever vaccination. TCRdb re-called the 5' RACE reads with MiXCR, one entry per CDR3 protein. The sample has hundreds of thousands of distinct CDR3 sequences; 3% to 4.5% are singletons. The specimen was PBMCs, collected on the day of the yellow fever booster vaccination. The source of these receptors is a man aged 18 to 30 who received the YFV17D yellow fever vaccine.

This clonotype came up many times. J is TRBJ1-5 and V is TRBV12-3 or TRBV12-4; TRBD1 matches at 7 bases. The CDR3 consists of 17 residues. J lost 0 bases, V lost 6 bases, and 11 bases had no gene match. The CDR3 protein is CASSSTGQSYSNQPQHF. CDR3 coding DNA: TGTGCCAGCAGCTCGACGGGACAGAGCTATAGCAATCAGCCCCAGCATTTT.

This clonotype was seen a few times. The chain has TRBV20-1 and TRBJ2-7; the match to TRBD1 covers 7 bases. The CDR3 is 15 residues long. Germline V gene data show CDR1 as DFQATT and CDR2 as SNEGSKA (reference sequence). V gave up 0 bases and J gave up 2 bases; unmatched junction bases: 7. CDR3 DNA sequence: TGCAGTGCTAGAGACAGACAGGGTCGGGCCTACGAGCAGTACTTC. This encodes CSARDRQGRAYEQYF.

There are a few counts of this clonotype. This chain links TRBV7-9 with TRBJ2-1; D might be TRBD1 (7 bases). The length of the CDR3 is 15 residues. Trimming left V 5 bases short and J 2 bases short, with 13 bases between. Germline V gene data show CDR1 as SEHNR and CDR2 as FQNEAQ (reference sequence). CDR3 DNA: TGTGCCAGCAGCCCCGCGGGACAGCCCTACAATGAGCAGTTCTTC. Translation gives CASSPAGQPYNEQFF.

This clonotype was counted many times. Written as DNA, the CDR3 is TGTGCCAGCAGGGACCCTGCCTTGGGCCAGTACTTC. Its protein product is CASRDPALGQYF. The chain has TRBV6-6 and TRBJ2-5; the D is unclear. In germline, CDR1 is MNHNY, CDR2 SVGAGI (reference sequence). This CDR3 region has 12 residues. Trimming stripped 6 bases from V and 10 bases from J, with 15 bases between.

This clonotype has more than one count but fewer than ten. This rearrangement joins TRBV5-4 to TRBJ2-6; D is unclear. CDR1 is SGHNT and CDR2 is YYREEE in the germline V gene (reference sequence). V was trimmed by 5 bases and J by 0 bases, leaving 12 bases between them. This CDR3 region has 16 residues. This chain's CDR3 is CASRTGRHSGANVLTF. The CDR3 nucleotides are TGTGCCAGCAGGACCGGACGGCACTCTGGGGCCAACGTCCTGACTTTC.

This clonotype was recorded at least ten times. This rearrangement joins TRBV6-5 to TRBJ1-5, with D perhaps matching TRBD1 (5 bases). The germline CDR1 and CDR2 sequences are MNHEY and SVGAGI. The CDR3 extends over 13 amino acids. The ends were cut back, 4 bases at V and 6 bases at J, with 10 bases in the middle. The CDR3 protein is CASSSTQGQPQHF. CDR3 coding DNA: TGTGCCAGCAGTTCAACTCAGGGTCAGCCCCAGCATTTT.

The table lists this clonotype with many counts. The chain is built from TRBV6-5 and TRBJ1-2; a weak D match, TRBD1 (5 bases). The CDR3 is 15 residues long. The germline V gene encodes CDR1 MNHEY and CDR2 SVGAGI. V lost 0 bases and J 4 bases, leaving 12 bases between the germline ends. The CDR3 DNA reads as TGTGCCAGCAGTTACTCCGGGGCACGAGCCTATGGCTACACCTTC. This gives the protein CASSYSGARAYGYTF.

This clonotype was found many times. The CDR3 region is CASSQEDSLNQPQHF. CDR3 coding DNA: TGTGCCAGCAGCCAAGAGGACAGTCTAAATCAGCCCCAGCATTTT. The chain carries TRBV7-9 and TRBJ1-5; tentative D call: TRBD1 (6 bases). CDR1 and CDR2 (germline): SEHNR, FQNEAQ (reference sequence). The CDR3 is 15 residues long. The germline V and J ends were trimmed by 5 bases and 4 bases, with 15 bases remaining between them.

This clonotype was detected a few times. CDR3 region: CASSRSAGEAFF. The DNA of the CDR3 is TGTGCCAGCAGCCGCAGCGCAGGGGAAGCTTTCTTT. This chain connects TRBV3-1 to TRBJ1-1, with D maybe TRBD1 (5 bases). Trimming stripped 4 bases from V and 8 bases from J, with 11 bases between. The CDR3 loop spans 12 amino acids. CDR1 and CDR2 from the germline V gene are LGHDT and YNNKEL (reference sequence).

The chain uses TRBV5-1 and TRBJ2-5; 13 bases are a match to TRBD2. This CDR3 has 15 amino acids. V was clipped by 4 bases and J by 5 bases; unmatched bases: 5. Per the germline V gene, CDR1 is SGHRS and CDR2 is YFSETQ. The CDR3 sequence is CASSLTSGGLETQYF. Here the CDR3 DNA reads TGCGCCAGCAGCCTGACTAGCGGGGGGTTGGAGACCCAGTACTTC.

This clonotype was recorded many times. The CDR3, as DNA: TGTGCCAGCCGCCCTGACCCGTCGGCAGAGACCCAGTACTTC. It is translated as CASRPDPSAETQYF. The chain recombines TRBV11-2 with TRBJ2-5; D call uncertain. The CDR3 totals 14 residues. Germline V gene data show CDR1 as SGHAT and CDR2 as FQNNGV. Trimming left V 8 bases short and J 4 bases short, with 17 bases between.

The chain employs TRBV20-1 and TRBJ1-1; D may be TRBD1 (6 bases). Germline V gives CDR1 DFQATT, CDR2 SNEGSKA (reference sequence). V was trimmed by 5 bases and J by 1 base, leaving 14 bases between them. CDR3 length: 14 amino acids. The CDR3 bases are TGCAGTGCTCCTGCTCGACAGGCGAACACTGAAGCTTTCTTT. Translated, it gives CSAPARQANTEAFF.

The chain recombines TRBV5-1 with TRBJ1-4; D not resolved. Trimming removed 5 bases at V and 8 bases at J, with 7 bases between. There are 11 residues in the CDR3. Germline V CDR1 and CDR2: SGHRS, YFSETQ. CDR3 nucleotide sequence: TGCGCCAGCAGAGTCGACGAAAAACTGTTTTTT. Protein: CASRVDEKLFF.

This clonotype was seen more than once but under ten times. J is TRBJ1-2 and V is TRBV7-2, with TRBD1 matching 9 bases. V lost 2 bases and J lost 7; bases outside the gene matches: 5. Germline assignment: CDR1 SGHTA and CDR2 FQGNSA. This CDR3 is built from 14 residues. The CDR3 sequence is CASSLFTGGSGYTF. The DNA of the CDR3 is TGTGCCAGCAGCTTATTTACAGGGGGCTCTGGCTACACCTTC.

There are a few counts of this clonotype. This chain links TRBV7-8 with TRBJ2-5; D gene uncertain. The length of the CDR3 is 14 residues. V lost 0 bases to trimming and J lost 4 bases, with 9 bases between them. Looked up from germline, CDR1 is SGHVS and CDR2 is FQNEAQ. CDR3 loop: CASSLANRAETQYF. The CDR3 DNA is TGTGCCAGCAGCTTAGCGAACAGAGCAGAGACCCAGTACTTC.

V gene TRBV20-1 combines with J gene TRBJ2-3; D call uncertain. Trimming removed 3 bases at V and 2 bases at J, with 18 bases between. CDR1 DFQATT and CDR2 SNEGSKA come from the germline V gene (reference sequence). CDR3 length: 16 amino acids. CDR3: CSASGRPYRVTDTQYF. The CDR3 coding sequence is TGCAGTGCTAGCGGGCGGCCATATCGGGTCACAGATACGCAGTATTTT.

This clonotype appeared many times. This chain joins TRBV7-2 and TRBJ2-5, with a weak D call TRBD2 (5 bases). The germline V gene has CDR1 SGHTA and CDR2 FQGNSA. V was clipped by 5 bases and J by 5 bases, with 24 bases between them. This CDR3 is built from 17 residues. The CDR3: CASSTEPGSPSLETQYF. DNA for the CDR3: TGTGCCAGCAGCACAGAACCGGGATCCCCCTCGTTGGAGACCCAGTACTTC.

This clonotype was counted many times. The chain recombines TRBV10-2 with TRBJ2-7; weak D call: TRBD1 (6 bases). The germline CDR1 and CDR2 sequences are WSHSY and SAAADI. The length of the CDR3 is 15 residues. V was clipped by 0 bases and J by 1 base, with 10 bases between them. This CDR3 reads CASSESGQNSYEQYF. DNA for the CDR3: TGCGCCAGCAGTGAGTCAGGACAGAATTCCTACGAGCAGTACTTC.

This clonotype came up a few times. V gene TRBV7-3 combines with J gene TRBJ2-2; TRBD2 agrees at 7 bases. The CDR3 spans 16 residues. The germline gives CDR1 SGHTA, CDR2 FQGTGA. Losses at the gene ends were 5 bases for V and 2 bases for J; bases not matched to a gene: 8. For the CDR3, the DNA is TGTGCCAGCAGCCGAAATGGGGGGGGAAACACCGGGGAGCTGTTTTTT. Translation gives CASSRNGGGNTGELFF.

This clonotype was seen ten or more times. The chain joins TRBV6-6 to TRBJ1-2; 8 bases are shared with TRBD1. CDR3 length: 15 amino acids. With V trimmed by 5 bases and J by 7 bases, 12 bases remained unmatched. Germline loops: CDR1 MNHNY, CDR2 SVGAGI (reference sequence). The CDR3 DNA reads TGTGCCAGCAGTCTAGAGACAGGGGAGGAGGGTGGCTACACCTTC. It encodes CASSLETGEEGGYTF.

This clonotype was found many times. This chain uses TRBV10-3 with TRBJ2-2; D not certain. V lost 3 bases, J lost 5 bases, and 16 bases lay in between. This CDR3 has 16 residues. Germline values: CDR1 ENHRY, CDR2 SYGVKD. CDR3 in DNA: TGTGCCATCAGTGACTCCCGAGGAGCGAGAACCGGGGAGCTGTTTTTT. Protein: CAISDSRGARTGELFF.